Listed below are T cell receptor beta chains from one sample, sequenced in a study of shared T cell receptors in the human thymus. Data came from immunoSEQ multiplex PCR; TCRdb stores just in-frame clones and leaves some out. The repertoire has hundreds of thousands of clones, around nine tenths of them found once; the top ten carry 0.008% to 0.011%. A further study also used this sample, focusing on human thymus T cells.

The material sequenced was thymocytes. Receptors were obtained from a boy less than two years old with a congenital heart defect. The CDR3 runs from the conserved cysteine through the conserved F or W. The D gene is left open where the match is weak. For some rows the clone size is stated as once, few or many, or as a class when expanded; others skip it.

CASKRAGGPGDTQYF	TGTGCCAGCAAAAGAGCGGGAGGGCCTGGAGATACGCAGTATTTT	-	TRBV6-4	TRBD2	TRBJ2-3	15
CASSLGGDTDTQYF	TGTGCCAGCAGTTTAGGGGGCGACACAGATACGCAGTATTTT	-	TRBV28	-	TRBJ2-3	14
CASSVGGRRAITDTQYF	TGTGCCAGCAGCGTAGGGGGGCGCCGAGCCATCACAGATACGCAGTATTTT	-	TRBV9	-	TRBJ2-3	17
CASSLFRNEQFF	TGTGCCAGCAGCTTATTCAGGAATGAGCAGTTCTTC	few	TRBV7-9	-	TRBJ2-1	12
CASSFYSGELFF	TGTGCCAGCAGCTTTTACTCCGGGGAGCTGTTTTTT	-	TRBV5-6	-	TRBJ2-2	12
CASSASSGGGTPYNEQFF	TGCGCCAGCAGCGCGTCTAGCGGGGGAGGGACCCCCTACAATGAGCAGTTCTTC	-	TRBV5-1	TRBD2	TRBJ2-1	18
CASSYSGTGGDEQYF	TGTGCCAGCAGTTACTCAGGGACAGGGGGCGACGAGCAGTACTTC	-	TRBV6-5	TRBD1	TRBJ2-7	15
CASSARTSGNYEQYF	TGTGCCAGCAGTGCCAGGACTAGCGGGAACTACGAGCAGTACTTC	-	TRBV2	TRBD2	TRBJ2-7	15
CASSLALAGEGYEQYF	TGTGCCAGCAGTTTGGCACTAGCGGGAGAAGGATACGAGCAGTACTTC	-	TRBV28	TRBD2	TRBJ2-7	16
CASSLGRAHPSYEQYF	TGTGCCAGCAGCTTAGGCAGGGCCCACCCTTCCTACGAGCAGTACTTC	-	TRBV11-2	-	TRBJ2-7	16
CASSLGRPTGGGRGTGELFF	TGCGCCAGCAGCTTAGGAAGGCCCACAGGGGGCGGCCGTGGCACCGGGGAGCTGTTTTTT	-	TRBV5-1	TRBD1	TRBJ2-2	20
CASSLDRVKDNEQFF	TGTGCCAGCAGCTTGGACAGGGTGAAGGACAATGAGCAGTTCTTC	-	TRBV5-8	-	TRBJ2-1	15
CASSVVPETGVGRYEKLFF	TGTGCCAGCAGCGTAGTGCCGGAAACAGGGGTCGGTCGGTATGAAAAACTGTTTTTT	-	TRBV9	TRBD1	TRBJ1-4	19
CATAKWGGDEQYF	TGTGCCACAGCAAAGTGGGGGGGAGACGAGCAGTACTTC	once	TRBV6-5	TRBD2	TRBJ2-7	13
CAIISGSDEQFF	TGTGCCATCATTAGCGGGAGCGATGAGCAGTTCTTC	-	TRBV2	TRBD2	TRBJ2-1	12
CASSQAPRDGTGGYEQYF	TGCGCCAGCAGCCAAGCCCCCCGAGACGGGACAGGGGGCTACGAGCAGTACTTC	-	TRBV4-3	TRBD1	TRBJ2-7	18
CASSLRDQPQHF	TGTGCCAGCAGCTTACGGGATCAGCCCCAGCATTTT	once	TRBV7-9	-	TRBJ1-5	12
CASSYNFVTEAFF	TGTGCCAGCAGTTACAATTTTGTGACTGAAGCTTTCTTC	-	TRBV6-5	-	TRBJ1-1	13
CASSTARKSYNEQFF	TGTGCCAGCAGCACTGCTAGAAAAAGCTACAATGAGCAGTTCTTC	-	TRBV5-4	-	TRBJ2-1	15
CASSLLGRGSGEQFF	TGTGCCAGCAGCTTACTTGGCAGGGGAAGCGGTGAGCAGTTCTTC	-	TRBV7-8	-	TRBJ2-1	15
CASSQDRGGDIQYF	TGCGCCAGCAGCCAAGACAGGGGTGGGGACATTCAGTACTTC	-	TRBV4-1	-	TRBJ2-4	14
CASSFIEISTDTQYF	TGTGCCAGCAGTTTTATAGAGATAAGCACAGATACGCAGTATTTT	-	TRBV5-4	-	TRBJ2-3	15
CASSPGLAGTYEQYF	TGCGCCAGCAGCCCCGGACTAGCGGGGACCTACGAGCAGTACTTC	-	TRBV5-1	TRBD2	TRBJ2-7	15
CASSLWREADYNEQFF	TGTGCCAGCAGTTTATGGCGGGAGGCCGACTACAATGAGCAGTTCTTC	once	TRBV28	TRBD2	TRBJ2-1	16
CASSLDELAGGGYEQYF	TGCGCCAGCAGCTTGGATGAGCTAGCGGGAGGTGGCTACGAGCAGTACTTC	once	TRBV5-1	TRBD2	TRBJ2-7	17
CATSRGRERVIEAFF	TGTGCCACCAGCAGAGGGAGGGAACGAGTCATTGAAGCTTTCTTT	-	TRBV15	-	TRBJ1-1	15
CASSSEAGGPYEQYF	TGTGCCAGCAGCTCCGAAGCGGGAGGGCCCTACGAGCAGTACTTC	-	TRBV9	TRBD2	TRBJ2-7	15
CASRFEHQETQYF	TGCGCCAGCCGCTTCGAGCACCAAGAGACCCAGTACTTC	-	TRBV5-1	-	TRBJ2-5	13
CASSPPLGRGNDTQYF	TGTGCCAGCAGCCCCCCCCTGGGCAGGGGGAATGATACGCAGTATTTT	once	TRBV7-9	TRBD1	TRBJ2-3	16
CASSDPGRVAGNIQYF	TGTGCCAGCAGTGATCCGGGGAGGGTAGCGGGAAACATTCAGTACTTC	few	TRBV28	TRBD2	TRBJ2-4	16
CASSPRQGHSYEQYF	TGTGCCAGCAGTCCCCGACAGGGACACTCCTACGAGCAGTACTTC	-	TRBV27	TRBD1	TRBJ2-7	15
CASSFWRGTSYEQYF	TGTGCCAGCAGTTTCTGGCGGGGGACCTCCTACGAGCAGTACTTC	-	TRBV27	TRBD2	TRBJ2-7	15
CARFSGGGGYTF	TGTGCCAGGTTTTCCGGTGGCGGTGGCTACACCTTC	-	TRBV2	-	TRBJ1-2	12
CASSSRTATSTGNTIYF	TGTGCCAGCAGCTCAAGGACAGCGACAAGTACTGGAAACACCATATATTTT	-	TRBV7-2	-	TRBJ1-3	17
CASSQREDTDTQYF	TGTGCCAGCAGCCAGCGGGAGGATACAGATACGCAGTATTTT	-	TRBV27	TRBD2	TRBJ2-3	14
CSVLTGDNTGELFF	TGCAGCGTTCTGACAGGGGACAACACCGGGGAGCTGTTTTTT	-	TRBV29-1	TRBD1	TRBJ2-2	14
CASSPPGQGEGYGYTF	TGCGCCAGCAGCCCGCCGGGACAGGGTGAAGGCTATGGCTACACCTTC	-	TRBV4-3	TRBD1	TRBJ1-2	16
CASSLTDYNEQFF	TGTGCCAGCAGCTTAACAGACTACAATGAGCAGTTCTTC	-	TRBV7-2	-	TRBJ2-1	13
CASSEATGTPNYEQYF	TGTGCCAGCAGTGAAGCAACCGGGACACCAAACTACGAGCAGTACTTC	-	TRBV2	-	TRBJ2-7	16
CASSELYGRKGAFF	TGTGCCAGCAGTGAATTATACGGTCGGAAGGGGGCTTTCTTT	-	TRBV25-1	-	TRBJ1-1	14
CASSWSPRRGTDTQYF	TGTGCCAGTAGTTGGAGTCCCAGGCGGGGCACAGATACGCAGTATTTT	-	TRBV19	-	TRBJ2-3	16
CASKRTGGAWYGYTF	TGTGCCAGCAAAAGGACAGGGGGCGCTTGGTATGGCTACACCTTC	-	TRBV2	TRBD1	TRBJ1-2	15
CASSLRVDRGLPPSSYEQYF	TGTGCCAGCAGCTTACGGGTCGACAGGGGATTACCGCCGAGCTCCTACGAGCAGTACTTC	-	TRBV7-6	TRBD1	TRBJ2-7	20
CASSLWEQGAYEQYF	TGTGCCAGCAGCTTGTGGGAACAAGGGGCCTACGAGCAGTACTTC	-	TRBV7-8	-	TRBJ2-7	15
CSVEARRTNTEAFF	TGCAGCGTTGAAGCTCGGAGGACGAACACTGAAGCTTTCTTT	-	TRBV29-1	-	TRBJ1-1	14
CASSLGQGADEQYF	TGTGCCAGCAGCTTAGGACAGGGGGCCGACGAGCAGTACTTC	-	TRBV7-6	TRBD1	TRBJ2-7	14
CASTFGGKAGRQETQYF	TGTGCCAGCACCTTTGGGGGTAAAGCGGGACGGCAAGAGACCCAGTACTTC	-	TRBV28	TRBD2	TRBJ2-5	17
CASGLVPGTSRWTQYF	TGTGCTAGTGGTTTGGTACCAGGGACAAGTAGGTGGACCCAGTACTTC	once	TRBV12-5	-	TRBJ2-5	16
CASSLRTPLSNEQFF	TGTGCCAGCAGTCTCCGGACTCCCCTGAGCAATGAGCAGTTCTTC	-	TRBV6-5	-	TRBJ2-1	15
CASSVAPHNEQFF	TGTGCCAGTAGCGTGGCACCCCACAATGAGCAGTTCTTC	once	TRBV19	-	TRBJ2-1	13
CASSSGTGIDEQYF	TGTGCCAGCAGCTCCGGGACAGGGATCGACGAGCAGTACTTC	-	TRBV11-2	TRBD1	TRBJ2-7	14
CASSDGGGDGTEAFF	TGTGCCAGCAGCGACGGGGGAGGGGATGGAACTGAAGCTTTCTTT	few	TRBV11-3	-	TRBJ1-1	15
CASSPRGLAGAQETQYF	TGTGCCAGTAGCCCGAGAGGGTTAGCGGGAGCCCAAGAGACCCAGTACTTC	-	TRBV19	TRBD2	TRBJ2-5	17
CAWSEGASGRKEYYEQYF	TGTGCCTGGAGTGAGGGAGCTAGCGGGAGAAAGGAATACTACGAGCAGTACTTC	-	TRBV30	TRBD2	TRBJ2-7	18
CASSQAGGLGETQYF	TGTGCCAGCAGCCAAGCGGGAGGGCTGGGGGAGACCCAGTACTTC	-	TRBV5-6	TRBD2	TRBJ2-5	15
CASSPMQPSHQPQHF	TGTGCCAGCAGTCCGATGCAACCCAGTCATCAGCCCCAGCATTTT	-	TRBV27	-	TRBJ1-5	15
CASSPEDSLQTQYF	TGTGCCAGCAGCCCGGAGGACTCGCTGCAGACCCAGTACTTC	-	TRBV5-6	-	TRBJ2-5	14
CVPNLTSGVTTEAFF	TGTGTTCCGAATCTAACGTCAGGGGTGACCACTGAAGCTTTCTTT	-	TRBV12-5	-	TRBJ1-1	15